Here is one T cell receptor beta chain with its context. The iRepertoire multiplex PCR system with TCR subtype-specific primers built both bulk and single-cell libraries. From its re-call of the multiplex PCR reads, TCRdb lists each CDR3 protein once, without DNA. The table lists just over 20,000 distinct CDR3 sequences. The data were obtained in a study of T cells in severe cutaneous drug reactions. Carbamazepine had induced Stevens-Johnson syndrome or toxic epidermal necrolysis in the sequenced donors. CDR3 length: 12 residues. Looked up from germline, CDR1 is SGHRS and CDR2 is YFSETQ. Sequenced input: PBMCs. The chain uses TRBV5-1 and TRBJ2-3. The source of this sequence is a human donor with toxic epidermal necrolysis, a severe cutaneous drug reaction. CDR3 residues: CASSLESDTQYF.